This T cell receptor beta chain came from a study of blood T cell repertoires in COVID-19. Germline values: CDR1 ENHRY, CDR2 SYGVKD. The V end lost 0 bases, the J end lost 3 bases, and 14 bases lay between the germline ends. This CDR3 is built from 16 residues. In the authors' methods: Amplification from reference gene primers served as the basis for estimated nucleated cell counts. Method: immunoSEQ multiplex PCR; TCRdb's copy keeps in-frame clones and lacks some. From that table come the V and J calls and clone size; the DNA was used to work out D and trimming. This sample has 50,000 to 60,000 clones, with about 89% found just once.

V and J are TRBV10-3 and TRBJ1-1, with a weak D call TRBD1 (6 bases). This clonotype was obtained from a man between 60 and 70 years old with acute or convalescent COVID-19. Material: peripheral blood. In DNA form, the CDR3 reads TGTGCCATCAGTGAGTCTCGGGGGGCTGGGGACACTGAAGCTTTCTTT. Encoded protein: CAISESRGAGDTEAFF.